These 7 T cell receptor beta chains share one sample of origin, sequenced in a study of PD-1 blockade in classical Hodgkin lymphoma. Time point described: cycle 4 day 1 (C4D1), after 6 weeks of nivolumab. Brentuximab vedotin exposure varied among the patients, all of whom had relapsed after autologous stem cell transplantation. Clones were read by immunoSEQ multiplex PCR, and TCRdb kept only the in-frame ones, dropping some. The sample lists around 46,000 clones, 85% to 90% occurring once. The sample was peripheral blood mononuclear cells (PBMCs), taken before the fourth cycle of nivolumab. Source of these receptors: a human donor with classical Hodgkin lymphoma.

This chain uses TRBV27 with TRBJ2-3, with no clear D. Trimming took 8 bases from V and 0 from J, leaving 9 bases between them. The CDR3 contains 13 residues. Germline CDR1 reads MNHEY; CDR2 reads SMNVEV (reference sequence). CDR3: CASRWASTDTQYF. The CDR3 region has the DNA TGTGCCAGCCGGTGGGCTAGCACAGATACGCAGTATTTT.

V usage is TRBV7-9 and J usage is TRBJ1-3; no clear D gene. The CDR3 extends over 17 amino acids. Germline V gives CDR1 SEHNR, CDR2 FQNEAQ (reference sequence). The ends were cut back, 5 bases at V and 0 bases at J, with 17 bases in the middle. In nucleotides, the CDR3 is TGTGCCAGCAGCAAGACCACGGGGAGAGGCTCTGGAAACACCATATATTTT. This translates into CASSKTTGRGSGNTIYF. Together with reference TRBV7-9 and TRBJ1-3, the CDR3 gives the full variable domain: DTGVSQNPRHKITKRGQNVTFRCDPISEHNRLYWYRQTLGQGPEFLTYFQNEAQLEKSRLLSDRFSAERPKGSFSTLEIQRTEQGDSAMYLCASSKTTGRGSGNTIYFGEGSWLTVV.

The V and J genes are TRBV10-3 and TRBJ2-7; 16 positions match TRBD2. Per germline, CDR1 ENHRY and CDR2 SYGVKD. The CDR3 runs to 17 residues. The V segment lost 8 bases and the J segment 5 bases; nucleotides outside the gene matches: 12. The CDR3 DNA follows: TGTGCCATCTGGGGACTAGCGGGAGGGCCTTTGCCGAACGAGCAGTACTTC. Encoded protein: CAIWGLAGGPLPNEQYF.

The CDR3 nucleotides read TGTGCCAGCAGCCAAGTCCGCGGGACAAACTATGGCTACACCTTC. Protein sequence: CASSQVRGTNYGYTF. The rearrangement uses TRBV4-2 and TRBJ1-2; D is perhaps TRBD1 (6 bases). Germline V gene sequence: CDR1 LGHNA, CDR2 YNFKEQ. V lost 1 base, J lost 2 bases, and 11 bases lay in between. The CDR3 spans 15 residues.

The chain joins TRBV7-9 to TRBJ1-5; D call uncertain. CDR3 length equals 14 residues. The germline V gene has CDR1 SEHNR and CDR2 FQNEAQ (reference sequence). The germline V and J ends were trimmed by 5 bases and 7 bases, with 15 bases remaining between them. As DNA, the CDR3 is TGTGCCAGCAGCCCTGCAGAGCTCTACCAGCCCCAGCATTTT. It codes for CASSPAELYQPQHF.

The V call is TRBV12-5, the J call TRBJ2-2; D is unresolved. Trimming took off 0 bases at V and 8 bases at J, with 1 base between the two ends. Germline V gene sequence: CDR1 LGHNT, CDR2 FRNRAP. This CDR3 comprises 11 residues. The CDR3 DNA reads TGTGCTAGTGGTTTGGTGGGGGAGCTGTTTTTT. Its translation: CASGLVGELFF.

The chain recombines TRBV5-8 with TRBJ1-2; maybe TRBD1 (6 bases). CDR1 and CDR2 from the germline V gene are SGHTS and YDEGEE. V was trimmed by 8 bases and J by 3 bases, leaving 14 bases between them. There are 13 residues in the CDR3. CDR3 loop: CARRQADYYGYTF. The CDR3 coding sequence is TGTGCCAGGAGACAGGCCGACTACTATGGCTACACCTTC.